Sequencing of this T cell receptor (beta chain) was carried out in a study of blood T cells in healthy people across ages. Findings and limits, study-wide: Investigators viewed diversity estimates from one million T cells as underestimates, the study reported. Using unsorted PBMCs precluded a conclusive naive versus antigen-experienced comparison.

The germline V gene encodes CDR1 SGHAT and CDR2 FQNNGV. The CDR3 length is 14 residues. V lost 5 bases and J lost 6, with 14 bases in between. Donor samples were obtained from healthy Caucasian individuals from Russia, aged about 6 to 95. As concerns this clonotype: Its antigen is undetermined.

A sample-barcoded 5' primer and a J-beta primer mix were used in a second PCR of roughly 7 to 12 cycles. Any given sample supplied a minimum of 2.5 million CDR3-containing paired-end reads. TCRdb used MiXCR to reprocess the 5' RACE reads, holding one entry per CDR3 protein. The sample holds fewer than 2,000,000 distinct CDR3 sequences, 34% seen once. The V call is TRBV11-2, the J call TRBJ2-1, with a possible D match to TRBD1 (6 bases). This TCR was recovered from a woman aged 25 to 39 in good health. The specimen sequenced was blood. The CDR3 here is CASSMYRVGNEQFF. The CDR3 coding sequence is TGTGCCAGCAGCATGTACAGGGTCGGCAATGAGCAGTTCTTC.